This T cell receptor (beta chain) comes out of a study of shared clonotypes between healthy human individuals (TCRdb year 2020). Some background on the complete study: The cohort included three men and a couple of women between 18 and 49 years of age. For each donor, CD4 naive and CD4 memory were each run on three plates, CD8 naive on two plates, and CD8 memory on one plate. To estimate repertoire size and how much clonotypes are shared between individuals, the study performed deep sequencing of blood TCR repertoires from about five healthy adults. To increase sequencing depth and limit assay-specific biases, different laboratories used diverse techniques to prepare libraries and sequence TCR repertoires. Between about 0.94 and 8.9 billion PBMCs per donor were obtained by leukapheresis. Paper-wide results and their limitations: Pairwise subsampling led to the expectation that sequencing depth would affect the degree of clonotype sharing among donors. Even with the large sequencing depth, rarefaction of the sorted-subset datasets indicated that sequencing was incomplete. Sampling was restricted to blood, and TCR repertoires in tissue are likely to differ from TCR repertoires in blood. Naive subsets generally had larger estimated clonotype richness than memory subsets. The genetic and exposure-history diversity represented was limited by the small number of donors. Sharing across a few donors was observed for 4.5% to 6.5% of naive CD4, under 4% of naive CD8, 2.3% of memory CD4, and around 0.4% of memory CD8 clonotypes. Compared with non-shared clonotypes, clonotypes shared by all four sorted-subset donors had higher generation probabilities.

Reading the germline V gene (reference sequence) gives CDR1 MNHNY and CDR2 SVGAGI. Trimmed from V: 4 bases; trimmed from J: 10 bases; junction bases lacking a gene match: 9. Its CDR3 holds 13 amino acids, cysteine through phenylalanine. CDR3 DNA is the only sequence kept; it has 39 bases, read in frame from the first base. The donors were healthy, HIV-negative adults with no recently reported acute infections or vaccinations. Only Caucasian adults living in Nashville, Tennessee, USA were represented among the donors. Magnetic negative selection was used to enrich CD4+ T cells, after which naive cells were positively selected on CD45RA and the negative fraction became the memory subset. Blood was collected by leukapheresis, and PBMCs were isolated by Ficoll-Histopaque density gradient centrifugation and then cryopreserved in liquid nitrogen vapor phase. Analytical flow cytometry was used to check the purity and quantity of every magnetically sorted T cell population. Each sorted fraction had its genomic DNA isolated and then quantified by UV absorbance on a Nanodrop 2000c.

Worth noting for this clone: Its antigen is unknown. Nothing much larger sits one base from this clone, and base qualities are not available.

Using the deep immunoSEQ assay, TCR CDR3 regions were amplified from genomic DNA by multiplex PCR. Extracted genomic DNA from each cell subset was distributed evenly across all wells of several immunoSEQ 96-well plates, and each plate was treated as a replicate. For sorted subsets, roughly 190 ng of genomic DNA, equivalent to some 30,000 T cell genomes, went into each replicate PCR. Purified libraries were quantified with a Qubit 3.0 fluorometer, sized on a Bioanalyzer 2100, and re-quantified with the KAPA Library Quantification kit. Every immunoSEQ 96-well plate was sequenced on a separate single-read 150-cycle Illumina NextSeq 550 flow cell. In the original analysis: Because the immunoSEQ output held only junctional sequences and lacked quality scores, the filtering could not match the filtering applied to full-length reads. To assign V/J genes and CDR3, sequences were annotated against IMGT germline references using PyIR, a Python wrapper for IgBLAST v1.9. Reads with weak V/J assignments (E-value above 1e-6), missing CDR3, stop codons, out-of-frame junctions, or ambiguous translated residues were removed. V3J clonotypes were defined by identical inferred V gene, J gene, and CDR3 amino acid sequence. Percentage overlap between repertoires was computed as shared unique clonotypes divided by the size of the smaller repertoire. Three approaches were used to assess repertoire richness: RTK rarefaction, the Chao1 estimator, and Recon v2.1 estimates of unobserved clonotypes. Generation probabilities were computed with OLGA for all TCRbeta clonotypes obtained by the gDNA method from four donors. TCRdb obtained this table from immuneACCESS and retained in-frame rearrangements with V and J assigned. These tables miss some clones; where compared with another copy, unresolved V genes account for less than half of the shortfall, and the remainder is unexplained. The D gene and trimming were derived from the DNA, and the V and J assignments and clone size from that table. The table for this sample lists roughly 220,000 clones; 60% to 70% of them were counted only once. Clones ranked in the top ten supply around 10% of the sample.

This chain joins TRBV6-6 to TRBJ1-1, with 7 bases in between that match TRBD1. The sample was memory CD4+ T cells sorted from blood. In light of the paper, this sample's cell subset or site label describes: CD45RA-negative fraction. The sequence was obtained from a man aged 25 to 40 in good health. The CDR3 here reads CASSLKDRERAFF. The DNA reads as follows: TGTGCCAGCAGTTTAAAAGACAGGGAGCGAGCTTTCTTT.